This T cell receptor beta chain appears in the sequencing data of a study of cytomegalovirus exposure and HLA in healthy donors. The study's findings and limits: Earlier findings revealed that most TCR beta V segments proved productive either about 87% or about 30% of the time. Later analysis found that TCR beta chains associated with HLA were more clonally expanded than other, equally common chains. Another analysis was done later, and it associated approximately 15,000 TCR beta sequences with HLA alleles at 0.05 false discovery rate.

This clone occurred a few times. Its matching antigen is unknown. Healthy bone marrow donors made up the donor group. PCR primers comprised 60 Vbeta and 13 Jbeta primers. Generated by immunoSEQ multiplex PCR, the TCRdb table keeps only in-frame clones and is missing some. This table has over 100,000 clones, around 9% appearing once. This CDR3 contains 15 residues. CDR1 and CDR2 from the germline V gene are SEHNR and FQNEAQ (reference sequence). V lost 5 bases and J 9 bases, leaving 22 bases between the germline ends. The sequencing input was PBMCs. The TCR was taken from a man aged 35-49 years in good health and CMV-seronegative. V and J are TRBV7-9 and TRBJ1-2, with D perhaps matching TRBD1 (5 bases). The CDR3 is CASSPRRDGGTRYTF. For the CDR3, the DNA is TGTGCCAGCAGCCCCAGAAGGGATGGGGGGACTCGCTACACCTTC.